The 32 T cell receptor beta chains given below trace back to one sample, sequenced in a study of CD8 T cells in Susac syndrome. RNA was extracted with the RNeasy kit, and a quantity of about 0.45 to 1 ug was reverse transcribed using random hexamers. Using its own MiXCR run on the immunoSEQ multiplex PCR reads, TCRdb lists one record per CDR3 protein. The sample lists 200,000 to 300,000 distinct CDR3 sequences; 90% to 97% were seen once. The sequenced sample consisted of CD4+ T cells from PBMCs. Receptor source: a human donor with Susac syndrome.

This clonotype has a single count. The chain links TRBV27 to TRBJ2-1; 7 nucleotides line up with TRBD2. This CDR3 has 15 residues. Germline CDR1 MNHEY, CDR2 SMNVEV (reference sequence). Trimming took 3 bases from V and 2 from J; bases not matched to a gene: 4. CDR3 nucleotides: TGTGCCAGCAGTTTTGAGCGGGGCACCTACAATGAGCAGTTCTTC. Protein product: CASSFERGTYNEQFF.

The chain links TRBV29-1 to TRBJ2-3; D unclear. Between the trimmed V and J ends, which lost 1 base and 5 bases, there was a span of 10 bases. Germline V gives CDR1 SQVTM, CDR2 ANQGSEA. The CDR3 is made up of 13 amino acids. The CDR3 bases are TGCAGCGTTGAAGTCCCGATCAGAGATACGCAGTATTTT. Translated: CSVEVPIRDTQYF.

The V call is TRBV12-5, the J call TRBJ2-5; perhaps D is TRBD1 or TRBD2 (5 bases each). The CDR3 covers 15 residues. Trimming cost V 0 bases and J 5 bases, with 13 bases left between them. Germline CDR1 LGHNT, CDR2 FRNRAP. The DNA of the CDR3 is TGTGCTAGTGGTTTGGTACTTGGGGGTCCGGAGACCCAGTACTTC. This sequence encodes CASGLVLGGPETQYF.

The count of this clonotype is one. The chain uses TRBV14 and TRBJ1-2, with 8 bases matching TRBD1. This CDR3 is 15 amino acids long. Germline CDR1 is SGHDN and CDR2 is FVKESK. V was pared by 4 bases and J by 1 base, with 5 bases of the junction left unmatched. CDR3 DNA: TGTGCCAGCAGCCCCAGGACAGGGCGTAACTATGGCTACACCTTC. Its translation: CASSPRTGRNYGYTF.

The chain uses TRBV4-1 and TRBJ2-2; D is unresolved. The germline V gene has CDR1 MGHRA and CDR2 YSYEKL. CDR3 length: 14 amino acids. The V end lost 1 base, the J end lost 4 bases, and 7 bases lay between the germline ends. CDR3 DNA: TGCGCCAGCAGCCAAGTTCTGGCCACCGGGGAGCTGTTTTTT. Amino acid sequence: CASSQVLATGELFF.

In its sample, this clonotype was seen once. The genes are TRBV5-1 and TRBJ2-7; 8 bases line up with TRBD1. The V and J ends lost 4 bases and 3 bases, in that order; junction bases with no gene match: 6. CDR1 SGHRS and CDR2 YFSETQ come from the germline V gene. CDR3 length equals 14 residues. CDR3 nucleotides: TGCGCCAGCAGCAAGGACAGGGAAATCTACGAGCAGTACTTC. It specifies CASSKDREIYEQYF.

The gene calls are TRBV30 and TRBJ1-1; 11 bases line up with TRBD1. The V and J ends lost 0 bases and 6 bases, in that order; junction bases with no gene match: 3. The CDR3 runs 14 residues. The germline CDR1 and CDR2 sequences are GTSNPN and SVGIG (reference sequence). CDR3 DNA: TGTGCCTGGAGTGTCGGACAGGGGGCCCCTGAAGCTTTCTTT. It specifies CAWSVGQGAPEAFF.

CDR3 DNA: TGTGCCAGCAGCGTCCGCGGGGAGCAGTACAATGAGCAGTTCTTC. Translation: CASSVRGEQYNEQFF. V usage is TRBV9 and J usage is TRBJ2-1, with a weak D call TRBD2 (6 bases). Germline V CDR1 and CDR2: SGDLS, YYNGEE. CDR3 length equals 15 residues. The ends were cut back, 2 bases at V and 4 bases at J, with 13 bases in the middle.

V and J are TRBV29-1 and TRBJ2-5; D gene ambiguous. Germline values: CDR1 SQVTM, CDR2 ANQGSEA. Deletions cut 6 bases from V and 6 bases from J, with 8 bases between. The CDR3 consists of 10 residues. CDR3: CSVKGKTQYF. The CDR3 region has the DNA TGCAGCGTAAAAGGGAAGACCCAGTACTTC.

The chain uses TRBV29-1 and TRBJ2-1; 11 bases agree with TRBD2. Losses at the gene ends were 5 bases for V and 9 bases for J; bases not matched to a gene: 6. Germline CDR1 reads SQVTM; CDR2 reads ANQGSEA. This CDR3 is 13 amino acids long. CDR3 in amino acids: CSVSSGRALEQFF. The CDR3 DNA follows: TGCAGCGTTAGTAGCGGGAGGGCGCTTGAGCAGTTCTTC.

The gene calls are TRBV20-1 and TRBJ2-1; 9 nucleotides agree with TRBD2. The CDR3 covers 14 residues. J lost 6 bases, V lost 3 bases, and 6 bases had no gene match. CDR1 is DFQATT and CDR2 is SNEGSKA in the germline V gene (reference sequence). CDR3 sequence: CSASPSGAFNEQFF. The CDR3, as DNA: TGCAGTGCTAGTCCTAGCGGGGCCTTCAATGAGCAGTTCTTC.

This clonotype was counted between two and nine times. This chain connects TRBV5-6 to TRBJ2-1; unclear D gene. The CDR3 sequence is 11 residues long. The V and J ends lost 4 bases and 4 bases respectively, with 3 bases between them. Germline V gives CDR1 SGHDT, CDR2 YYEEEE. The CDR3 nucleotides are TGTGCCAGCAGCGCTTACAATGAGCAGTTCTTC. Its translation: CASSAYNEQFF.

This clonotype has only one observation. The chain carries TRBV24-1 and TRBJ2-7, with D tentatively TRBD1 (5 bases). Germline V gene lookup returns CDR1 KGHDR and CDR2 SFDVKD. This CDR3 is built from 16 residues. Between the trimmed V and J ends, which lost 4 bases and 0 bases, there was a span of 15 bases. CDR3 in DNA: TGTGCCACCAGTGACCCCTCTTCCCAGGGCTCCTACGAGCAGTACTTC. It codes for CATSDPSSQGSYEQYF.

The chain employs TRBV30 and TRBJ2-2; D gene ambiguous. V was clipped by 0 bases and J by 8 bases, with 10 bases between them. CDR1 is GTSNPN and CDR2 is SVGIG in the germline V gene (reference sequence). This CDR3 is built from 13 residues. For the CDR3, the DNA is TGTGCCTGGAGTGTCTCCCGACTGGGGGAGCTGTTTTTT. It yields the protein CAWSVSRLGELFF.

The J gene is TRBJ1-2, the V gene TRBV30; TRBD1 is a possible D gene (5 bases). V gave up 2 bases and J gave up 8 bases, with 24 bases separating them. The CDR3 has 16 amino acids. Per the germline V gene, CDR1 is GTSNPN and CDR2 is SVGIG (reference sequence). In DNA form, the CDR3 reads TGTGCCTGGAGTAGAGCCGGGACGGCTTTAATCGGGGGCTACACCTTC. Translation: CAWSRAGTALIGGYTF.

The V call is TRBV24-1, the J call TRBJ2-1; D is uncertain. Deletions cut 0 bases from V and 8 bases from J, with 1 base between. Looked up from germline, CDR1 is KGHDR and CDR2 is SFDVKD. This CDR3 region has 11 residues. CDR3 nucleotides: TGTGCCACCAGTGATTTGGATGAGCAGTTCTTC. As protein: CATSDLDEQFF.

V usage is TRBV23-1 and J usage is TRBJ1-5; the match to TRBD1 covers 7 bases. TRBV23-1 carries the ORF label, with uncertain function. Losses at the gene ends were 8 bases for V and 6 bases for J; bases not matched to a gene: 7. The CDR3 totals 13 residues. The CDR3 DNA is TGCGCCAGCCTCGGGACAGCGTCTCAGCCCCAGCATTTT. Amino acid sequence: CASLGTASQPQHF.

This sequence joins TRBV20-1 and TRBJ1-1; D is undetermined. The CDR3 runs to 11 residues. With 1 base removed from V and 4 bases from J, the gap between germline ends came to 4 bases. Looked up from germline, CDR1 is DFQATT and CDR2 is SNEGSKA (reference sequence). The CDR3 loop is CSARGGTEAFF. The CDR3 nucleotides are TGCAGTGCTAGAGGGGGCACTGAAGCTTTCTTT.

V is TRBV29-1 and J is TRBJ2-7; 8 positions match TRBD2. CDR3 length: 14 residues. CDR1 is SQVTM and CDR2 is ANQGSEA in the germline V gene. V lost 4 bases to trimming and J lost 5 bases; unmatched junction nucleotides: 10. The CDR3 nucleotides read TGCAGCGTTGCCGAACGGCTAGCGGGTGACGAGCAGTACTTC. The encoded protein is CSVAERLAGDEQYF.

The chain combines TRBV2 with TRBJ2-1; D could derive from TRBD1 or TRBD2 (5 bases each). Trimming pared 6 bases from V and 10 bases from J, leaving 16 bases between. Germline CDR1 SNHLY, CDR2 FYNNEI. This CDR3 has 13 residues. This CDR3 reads CASRTRGVGEQFF. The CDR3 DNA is TGTGCCAGCAGAACTAGGGGAGTGGGAGAGCAGTTCTTC.

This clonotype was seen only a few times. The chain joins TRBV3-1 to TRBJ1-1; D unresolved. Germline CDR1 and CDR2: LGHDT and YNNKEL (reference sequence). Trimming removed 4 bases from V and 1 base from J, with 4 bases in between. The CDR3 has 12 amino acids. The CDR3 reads CASSPRNTEAFF. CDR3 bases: TGTGCCAGCAGCCCACGGAACACTGAAGCTTTCTTT.

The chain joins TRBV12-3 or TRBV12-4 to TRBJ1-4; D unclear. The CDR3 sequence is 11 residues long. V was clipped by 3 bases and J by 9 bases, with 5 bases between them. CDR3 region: CASSLRKKLFF. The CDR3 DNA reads TGTGCCAGCAGTTTGAGGAAAAAACTGTTTTTT.

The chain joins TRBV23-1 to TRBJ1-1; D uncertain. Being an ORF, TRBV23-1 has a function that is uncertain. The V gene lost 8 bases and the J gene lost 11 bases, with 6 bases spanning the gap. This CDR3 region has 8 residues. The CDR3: CASPPAFF. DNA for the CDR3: TGCGCCAGCCCCCCGGCTTTCTTT.

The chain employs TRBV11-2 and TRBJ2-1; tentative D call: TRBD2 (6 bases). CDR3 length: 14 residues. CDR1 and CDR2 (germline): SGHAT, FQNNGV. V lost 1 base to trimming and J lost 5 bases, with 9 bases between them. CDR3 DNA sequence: TGTGCCAGCAGCTTAGCCTGGGGGGACAATGAGCAGTTCTTC. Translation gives CASSLAWGDNEQFF.

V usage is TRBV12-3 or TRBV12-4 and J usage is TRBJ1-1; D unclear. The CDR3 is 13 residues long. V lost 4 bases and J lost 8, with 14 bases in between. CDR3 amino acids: CASSSGRVREAFF. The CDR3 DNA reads TGTGCCAGCAGTTCCGGACGGGTCAGAGAAGCTTTCTTT.

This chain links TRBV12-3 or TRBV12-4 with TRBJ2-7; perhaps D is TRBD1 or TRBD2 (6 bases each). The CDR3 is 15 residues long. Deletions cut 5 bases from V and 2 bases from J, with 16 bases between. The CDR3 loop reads CASSGGRGAAYEQYF. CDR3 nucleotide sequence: TGTGCCAGCAGTGGGGGGCGAGGGGCCGCCTACGAGCAGTACTTC.

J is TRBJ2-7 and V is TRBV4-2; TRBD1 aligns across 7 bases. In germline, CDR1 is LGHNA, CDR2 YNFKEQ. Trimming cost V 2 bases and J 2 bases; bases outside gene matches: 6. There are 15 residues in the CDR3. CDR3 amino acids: CASSQNRDRAYEQYF. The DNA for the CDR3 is TGTGCCAGCAGCCAAAACCGGGACAGAGCCTACGAGCAGTACTTC.

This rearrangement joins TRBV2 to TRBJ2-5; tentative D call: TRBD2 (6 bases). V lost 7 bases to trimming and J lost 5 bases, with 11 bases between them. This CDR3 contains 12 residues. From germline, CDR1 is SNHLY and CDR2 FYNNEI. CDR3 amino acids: CASKEGRETQYF. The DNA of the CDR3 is TGTGCCAGCAAGGAAGGGAGGGAGACCCAGTACTTC.

The CDR3 spells CAIGARGGKSVNTEAFF. CDR3 DNA: TGTGCCATCGGGGCAAGGGGTGGGAAATCGGTGAACACTGAAGCTTTCTTT. This sequence joins TRBV10-3 and TRBJ1-1; D perhaps matches TRBD1 (5 bases). The CDR3 totals 17 residues. Trimming took off 8 bases at V and 0 bases at J, with 22 bases between the two ends. The V gene's germline CDR1 is ENHRY and CDR2 SYGVKD.

CDR3 sequence reads: CSVVYGQGTSEQYF. The CDR3 region has the DNA TGCAGCGTTGTATACGGACAGGGAACGTCCGAGCAGTACTTC. The chain recombines TRBV29-1 with TRBJ2-7; TRBD1 matches 8 bases. Germline V lookup: CDR1 SQVTM, CDR2 ANQGSEA. This CDR3 contains 14 residues. V gave up 4 bases and J gave up 6 bases; unmatched junction bases: 11.

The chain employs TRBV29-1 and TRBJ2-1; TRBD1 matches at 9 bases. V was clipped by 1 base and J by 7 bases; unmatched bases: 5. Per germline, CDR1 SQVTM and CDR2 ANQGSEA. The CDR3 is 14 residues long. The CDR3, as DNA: TGCAGCGTTGAAGGAGGACAGGGGCGGAATGAGCAGTTCTTC. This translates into CSVEGGQGRNEQFF.

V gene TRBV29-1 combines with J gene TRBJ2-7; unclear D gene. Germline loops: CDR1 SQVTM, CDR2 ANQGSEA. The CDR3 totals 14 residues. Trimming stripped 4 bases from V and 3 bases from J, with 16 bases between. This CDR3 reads CSVGPRRGSYEQYF. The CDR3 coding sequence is TGCAGCGTTGGACCTCGGAGAGGTAGCTACGAGCAGTACTTC.